This TCR beta chain was captured by sequencing in a study of blood T cells in healthy people across ages. The CDR3 runs to 16 residues. In germline, CDR1 is MNHEY, CDR2 SVGEGT. The trim removed 5 bases at V and 5 bases at J, leaving 12 bases unmatched. Then a second PCR, running about 6 to 11 cycles, was carried out with a sample-barcoded 5' primer and a J-beta primer mix. One entry per CDR3 protein, called by TCRdb with MiXCR from the 5' RACE reads. Among about 970,000 distinct CDR3 sequences listed, just over 50% were seen once. The sequence was collected from a woman between 55 and 75 years old in good health. V usage is TRBV6-2 or TRBV6-3 and J usage is TRBJ1-1; 9 bases align to TRBD1. The sequenced sample consisted of blood. For the CDR3, the DNA is TGTGCCAGCAGTCTGACAGGGGGGGGGGCGACGACTGAAGCTTTCTTT. Translating it yields CASSLTGGGATTEAFF.